This entry lists 23 T cell receptor beta chains sequenced from one sample in a study of shared clonotypes between healthy human individuals. TCRdb's copy holds only in-frame clones and misses some; the assay was immunoSEQ multiplex PCR. Among over a million clones listed, roughly 96% were seen once. Sequencing was performed on naive CD4+ T cells sorted from blood. Stated subset: CD45RA+ positively selected. The receptors were gathered from a man younger than 40 in good health.

This clone was seen only once. The chain joins TRBV5-1 to TRBJ2-5, with 7 nucleotides matching TRBD2. After removal of 2 bases from V and 5 bases from J, the junction contained 12 bases not matched to a gene. The CDR3 contains 16 residues. Germline CDR1 and CDR2: SGHRS and YFSETQ. The CDR3 bases are TGCGCCAGCAGCTTCCGATTGGGGCGGGAGCGGGAGACCCAGTACTTC. It encodes CASSFRLGRERETQYF.

The V call is TRBV7-6, the J call TRBJ2-3, with TRBD2 identical over 11 bases. J was trimmed by 0 bases and V by 1 base; bases with no gene match: 12. Germline CDR1 SGHVS, CDR2 FNYEAQ. This CDR3 is built from 20 residues. The CDR3 DNA sequence: TGTGCCAGCAGCTTAGGGCAAGTGCTAGCGGGAGGATCTAGCACAGATACGCAGTATTTT. Translated, it gives CASSLGQVLAGGSSTDTQYF.

The rearrangement uses TRBV7-2 and TRBJ2-7, with TRBD1 matching 7 bases. Germline trimming cut 4 bases from V and 2 bases from J; bases unmatched to any gene: 14. Germline loops: CDR1 SGHTA, CDR2 FQGNSA. CDR3 size: 17 residues. CDR3 DNA sequence: TGTGCCAGCAGCTCCCCGACGAGGGGGCCCAAACCCTACGAGCAGTACTTC. Protein sequence: CASSSPTRGPKPYEQYF.

The J gene is TRBJ2-4, the V gene TRBV11-2, with D maybe TRBD2 (6 bases). Trimming took off 0 bases at V and 5 bases at J, with 11 bases between the two ends. CDR3 size: 15 residues. The germline V gene encodes CDR1 SGHAT and CDR2 FQNNGV. The CDR3 sequence is CASSLDGGWENIQYF. CDR3 coding DNA: TGTGCCAGCAGCTTAGATGGAGGGTGGGAAAACATTCAGTACTTC.

J is TRBJ2-4 and V is TRBV7-2; maybe TRBD1 (5 bases). Germline CDR1 and CDR2: SGHTA and FQGNSA. The CDR3 covers 14 residues. Trimming left V 1 base short and J 8 bases short, with 12 bases between. The CDR3 spells CASSLESGKDIQYF. CDR3 in DNA: TGTGCCAGCAGCTTAGAGTCAGGGAAGGACATTCAGTACTTC.

The chain links TRBV13 to TRBJ2-3; TRBD2 agrees at 9 bases. Germline V gene data show CDR1 as PRHDT and CDR2 as FYEKMQ (reference sequence). The CDR3 is 20 amino acids. The V and J ends lost 5 bases and 2 bases, in that order; junction bases with no gene match: 20. This chain's CDR3 is CASSPARGAGGRSNTDTQYF. The DNA of the CDR3 is TGTGCCAGCAGCCCCGCCCGGGGAGCGGGAGGCCGATCGAACACAGATACGCAGTATTTT.

CDR3 amino acids: CASSAVLRRGRHTEAFF. In DNA, the CDR3 is TGTGCCAGCAGCGCTGTCCTCAGACGGGGGAGACACACTGAAGCTTTCTTT. The chain joins TRBV5-4 to TRBJ1-1; D may be TRBD1 (5 bases). Germline V gives CDR1 SGHNT, CDR2 YYREEE (reference sequence). V shed 4 bases and J shed 3 bases, with 22 bases lying between them. The CDR3 is 17 amino acids.

V gene TRBV27 combines with J gene TRBJ1-1; perhaps TRBD1 as D (5 bases). The V gene's germline CDR1 is MNHEY and CDR2 SMNVEV (reference sequence). Trimming took off 8 bases at V and 4 bases at J, with 11 bases between the two ends. The CDR3 contains 12 residues. The CDR3 is CASSTVGTEAFF. CDR3 nucleotide sequence: TGTGCCAGCTCGACAGTTGGCACTGAAGCTTTCTTT.

The J gene is TRBJ2-1, the V gene TRBV9; D unresolved. Germline values: CDR1 SGDLS, CDR2 YYNGEE. The germline V and J ends were trimmed by 3 bases and 5 bases, with 12 bases remaining between them. This CDR3 region has 14 residues. The CDR3 DNA reads as TGTGCCAGCAGCGCCCACGGACCAAACAATGAGCAGTTCTTC. Its translation is CASSAHGPNNEQFF.

V is TRBV6-5 and J is TRBJ1-4, with D hard to call. The ends were cut back, 2 bases at V and 4 bases at J, with 8 bases in the middle. The CDR3 length is 14 residues. Per the germline V gene, CDR1 is MNHEY and CDR2 is SVGAGI. CDR3 sequence: CASSYLGYNEKLFF. Written as DNA, the CDR3 is TGTGCCAGCAGTTACCTGGGTTATAATGAAAAACTGTTTTTT.

The chain uses TRBV25-1 and TRBJ2-1; no definite D call. Looked up from germline, CDR1 is MGHDK and CDR2 is SYGVNS. Trimming removed 0 bases from V and 5 bases from J, with 5 bases in between. There are 13 residues in the CDR3. CDR3 sequence (DNA): TGTGCCAGCAGTGAATATGGTGACAATGAGCAGTTCTTC. It is translated as CASSEYGDNEQFF.

The J gene is TRBJ2-4, the V gene TRBV5-4; possible D gene TRBD1, 6 bases. Germline CDR1 and CDR2: SGHNT and YYREEE (reference sequence). With 4 bases removed from V and 0 bases from J, the gap between germline ends came to 14 bases. CDR3 length equals 16 residues. The CDR3 DNA sequence: TGTGCCAGCAGCCTCTCGACAGGACTAGCCAAAAACATTCAGTACTTC. Protein product: CASSLSTGLAKNIQYF.

This clone has only a few counts. The genes are TRBV10-2 and TRBJ1-2; D gene ambiguous. Germline CDR1 reads WSHSY; CDR2 reads SAAADI. Between the trimmed V and J ends, which lost 6 bases and 0 bases, there was a span of 8 bases. The CDR3 is 13 amino acids. The CDR3 reads CASSGVPNYGYTF. In DNA form, the CDR3 reads TGCGCCAGCAGCGGGGTTCCTAACTATGGCTACACCTTC.

V and J are TRBV19 and TRBJ1-1, with a possible D match to TRBD1 (5 bases). The V gene lost 2 bases and the J gene lost 5 bases, with 9 bases spanning the gap. The CDR3 is 13 residues long. Germline V gene lookup returns CDR1 LNHDA and CDR2 SQIVND (reference sequence). The CDR3: CASSISRATEAFF. CDR3 nucleotides: TGTGCCAGTAGTATAAGCAGGGCTACTGAAGCTTTCTTT.

The chain links TRBV28 to TRBJ2-7; TRBD2 matches 8 bases. Germline CDR1 reads MDHEN; CDR2 reads SYDVKM. The trim removed 6 bases at V and 2 bases at J, leaving 6 bases unmatched. The CDR3 loop spans 14 amino acids. The DNA of the CDR3 is TGTGCCAGCAGACAAGCGGGAGAGACCTACGAGCAGTACTTC. Its translation is CASRQAGETYEQYF.

The chain is built from TRBV6-1 and TRBJ2-7, with D perhaps being TRBD1 or TRBD2 (5 bases each). Germline assignment: CDR1 MNHNS and CDR2 SASEGT. The CDR3 sequence is 15 residues long. The germline V and J ends were trimmed by 1 base and 4 bases, with 14 bases remaining between them. The CDR3 coding sequence is TGTGCCAGCAGTGAAGAAGGGACGGCGTTGTACGAGCAGTACTTC. Amino acids: CASSEEGTALYEQYF.

The chain carries TRBV18 and TRBJ2-7; TRBD1 is a possible D gene (5 bases). The CDR3 has 12 residues. In germline, CDR1 is KGHSH, CDR2 LQKENI. The ends were cut back, 4 bases at V and 7 bases at J, with 11 bases in the middle. CDR3 region: CASSQGLGEQYF. The CDR3 nucleotides are TGTGCCAGCTCACAGGGGCTCGGAGAGCAGTACTTC.

V usage is TRBV4-3 and J usage is TRBJ1-2, with TRBD1 matching over 11 bases. V trimming: 4 bases; J trimming: 4 bases; junction bases outside the gene matches: 2. Germline V gene data show CDR1 as LGHNA and CDR2 as YSLEER. There are 14 residues in the CDR3. The CDR3 coding sequence is TGCGCCAGCAGCCGGACAGGGGGCATCTATGGCTACACCTTC. It is translated as CASSRTGGIYGYTF.

This rearrangement joins TRBV5-1 to TRBJ2-7, with 7 bases matching TRBD1. Germline assignment: CDR1 SGHRS and CDR2 YFSETQ. The V gene end was trimmed by 0 bases and the J gene end by 9 bases; junction bases not matched to a gene: 9. The CDR3 covers 14 residues. The CDR3 sequence: CASSLARQGFRQYF. The CDR3, as DNA: TGCGCCAGCAGCTTGGCCAGACAGGGCTTCAGGCAGTACTTC.

This chain links TRBV27 with TRBJ2-7; maybe TRBD2 (7 bases). V was trimmed by 6 bases and J by 3 bases, leaving 21 bases between them. The CDR3 has 16 residues. The V gene's germline CDR1 is MNHEY and CDR2 SMNVEV (reference sequence). The CDR3 region is CASRRATGGLLYEQYF. DNA for the CDR3: TGTGCCAGCAGACGTGCGACGGGGGGCTTACTCTACGAGCAGTACTTC.

This chain links TRBV9 with TRBJ1-2, with D unresolved. The CDR3 is 11 amino acids. V lost 3 bases to trimming and J lost 8 bases, with 8 bases between them. CDR1 and CDR2 (germline): SGDLS, YYNGEE. CDR3 residues: CASSAPGGYTF. The CDR3 region has the DNA TGTGCCAGCAGCGCCCCGGGAGGCTACACCTTC. Based on the CDR3 plus reference TRBV9 and TRBJ1-2, the full variable domain is DSGVTQTPKHLITATGQRVTLRCSPRSGDLSVYWYQQSLDQGLQFLIQYYNGEERAKGNILERFSAQQFPDLHSELNLSSLELGDSALYFCASSAPGGYTFGSGTRLTVV.

The rearrangement joins TRBV10-3 to TRBJ2-7; D possibly uses TRBD1 or TRBD2 (5 bases each). Per the germline V gene, CDR1 is ENHRY and CDR2 is SYGVKD. The V end lost 7 bases, the J end lost 2 bases, and 12 bases lay between the germline ends. The length of the CDR3 is 13 residues. CDR3 amino acids: CAITQGPPYEQYF. The CDR3 nucleotides read TGTGCCATCACCCAGGGACCCCCCTACGAGCAGTACTTC.

This chain connects TRBV6-5 to TRBJ2-5; 11 bases map to TRBD2. Germline V gives CDR1 MNHEY, CDR2 SVGAGI. The CDR3 has 13 residues. In DNA, the CDR3 is TGTGCGACTAGCGGGATGGGGAGAGAGACCCAGTACTTC. Translation gives CATSGMGRETQYF.